A single sample gave rise to the 20 T cell receptor beta chains below, sequenced in a study of blood T cell repertoires in COVID-19. Clones were sequenced by immunoSEQ multiplex PCR, and TCRdb holds only the in-frame ones, with some missing. The data show 230,000 or so clones, with 65% to 85% seen just once and about 4.4% held by the top ten. Input material: peripheral blood. These receptors originate from a man in his fifties or sixties with active or convalescent COVID-19.

The V call is TRBV24-1, the J call TRBJ2-5, with TRBD1 matching over 8 bases. Per the germline V gene, CDR1 is KGHDR and CDR2 is SFDVKD. The trim removed 2 bases at V and 2 bases at J, leaving 12 bases unmatched. This CDR3 spans 18 amino acids. This CDR3 is CATSDCTRDRRIQETQYF. CDR3 bases: TGTGCCACCAGTGATTGTACCCGGGACAGGAGGATACAAGAGACCCAGTACTTC.

The chain joins TRBV5-1 to TRBJ1-5; no clear D. The germline V and J ends were trimmed by 0 bases and 0 bases, with 7 bases remaining between them. The CDR3 is 15 amino acids. The germline V gene has CDR1 SGHRS and CDR2 YFSETQ. The CDR3 coding sequence is TGCGCCAGCAGCTTGGGCGGGGATAGCAATCAGCCCCAGCATTTT. Residues: CASSLGGDSNQPQHF.

The chain employs TRBV24-1 and TRBJ2-7, with D maybe TRBD2 (6 bases). Trimming left V 2 bases short and J 4 bases short, with 8 bases between. Germline assignment: CDR1 KGHDR and CDR2 SFDVKD. The CDR3 loop spans 13 amino acids. CDR3: CATSDSGRYEQYF. CDR3 DNA: TGTGCCACCAGTGATTCGGGGAGGTACGAGCAGTACTTC.

The rearrangement uses TRBV27 and TRBJ1-5; 12 bases match TRBD1. Germline loops: CDR1 MNHEY, CDR2 SMNVEV (reference sequence). There are 15 residues in the CDR3. V shed 5 bases and J 8 bases; nucleotides not matched to a gene: 7. The CDR3 coding sequence is TGTGCCAGCAGTCTGGGACAGGGGGCTGGAGAGCCCCAGCATTTT. Translating gives CASSLGQGAGEPQHF.

As DNA, the CDR3 is TGTGCCAGCAGCCCAGAGGGGGCTTCCTACAATGAGCAGTTCTTC. This sequence encodes CASSPEGASYNEQFF. V and J are TRBV7-6 and TRBJ2-1, with 7 bases lining up with TRBD1. Germline lookup yields CDR1 SGHVS and CDR2 FNYEAQ. With 5 bases clipped from V and 1 base from J, the junction kept 5 bases outside the gene matches. The CDR3 has 15 residues.

This clone showed up just once. The V call is TRBV2, the J call TRBJ1-1; 8 bases map to TRBD1. Trimming cost V 4 bases and J 3 bases; bases outside gene matches: 1. The CDR3 runs 13 residues. Germline CDR1 is SNHLY and CDR2 is FYNNEI. This chain's CDR3 is CASSGQGYTEAFF. CDR3 nucleotides: TGTGCCAGCAGTGGACAGGGGTACACTGAAGCTTTCTTT.

V is TRBV6-4 and J is TRBJ2-2; D gene uncertain. The germline V gene encodes CDR1 MRHNA and CDR2 SNTAGT. V lost 3 bases, J lost 8 bases, and 10 bases lay in between. The CDR3 is 13 amino acids. The CDR3 region has the DNA TGTGCCAGCAGTGAGAGCCCCGCGGGGGAGCTGTTTTTT. It codes for CASSESPAGELFF.

V gene TRBV30 combines with J gene TRBJ2-3, with D possibly TRBD2 on 7 matching bases. The CDR3 covers 13 residues. The germline V and J ends were trimmed by 7 bases and 14 bases, with 25 bases remaining between them. Germline-derived CDR1 and CDR2 are GTSNPN and SVGIG (reference sequence). In DNA form, the CDR3 reads TGTGCCTACTCACCTGGGGGGGACACAACCATGTATTTT. This encodes CAYSPGGDTTMYF.

CDR3 region: CASSPGQENYNEQFF. The DNA for the CDR3 is TGTGCCAGCTCACCCGGACAGGAGAACTACAATGAGCAGTTCTTC. This sequence joins TRBV18 and TRBJ2-1, with TRBD1 matching over 7 bases. Germline CDR1 reads KGHSH; CDR2 reads LQKENI. The length of the CDR3 is 15 residues. The trim removed 3 bases at V and 3 bases at J, leaving 5 bases unmatched. The full variable domain, completed using reference TRBV18 and TRBJ2-1, is NAGVMQNPRHLVRRRGQEARLRCSPMKGHSHVYWYRQLPEEGLKFMVYLQKENIIDESGMPKERFSAEFPKEGPSILRIQQVVRGDSAAYFCASSPGQENYNEQFFGPGTRLTVL.

The chain employs TRBV4-2 and TRBJ1-6, with 7 positions matching TRBD1. Trimming cost V 3 bases and J 10 bases; bases outside gene matches: 9. CDR3 length: 15 residues. Germline V lookup: CDR1 LGHNA, CDR2 YNFKEQ. CDR3 residues: CASSQGTEIDSPLHF. CDR3 in DNA: TGTGCCAGCAGCCAGGGGACAGAAATAGACTCACCCCTCCACTTT.

In its sample, this clone was seen once. This chain joins TRBV29-1 and TRBJ1-2, with 9 bases identical to TRBD1. With 4 bases clipped from V and 5 bases from J, the junction kept 8 bases outside the gene matches. The CDR3 sequence is 14 residues long. The germline V gene has CDR1 SQVTM and CDR2 ANQGSEA. CDR3 loop: CSVARGQGTYGYTF. The CDR3 DNA is TGCAGCGTTGCCCGGGGACAGGGCACTTATGGCTACACCTTC.

The V and J genes are TRBV5-5 and TRBJ2-5, with D hard to call. This CDR3 contains 14 residues. V was shortened by 0 bases and J by 0 bases, with 6 bases between the two germline ends. Germline V gives CDR1 SGHKS, CDR2 YYEKEE (reference sequence). CDR3 sequence: CASSLVPDQETQYF. CDR3 DNA sequence: TGTGCCAGCAGCTTGGTGCCAGACCAAGAGACCCAGTACTTC.

The chain recombines TRBV11-2 with TRBJ1-4; the D gene is possibly TRBD1 (5 bases). CDR1 and CDR2 (germline): SGHAT, FQNNGV. The V end was cut by 3 bases, the J end by 8 bases, with 10 bases between. This CDR3 has 13 amino acids. In DNA, the CDR3 is TGTGCCAGCAGCTTGGGGCTTAGAGAAAAACTGTTTTTT. It translates to CASSLGLREKLFF. Using reference TRBV11-2 and TRBJ1-4 for the parts outside the CDR3, the full variable domain is EAGVAQSPRYKIIEKRQSVAFWCNPISGHATLYWYQQILGQGPKLLIQFQNNGVVDDSQLPKDRFSAERLKGVDSTLKIQPAKLEDSAVYLCASSLGLREKLFFGSGTQLSVL.

V usage is TRBV19 and J usage is TRBJ1-4; 7 bases agree with TRBD1. Germline V gene data show CDR1 as LNHDA and CDR2 as SQIVND (reference sequence). This CDR3 comprises 15 residues. The V gene end was trimmed by 3 bases and the J gene end by 4 bases; junction bases not matched to a gene: 5. The CDR3 sequence is CASSMGTAGNEKLFF. The CDR3 DNA sequence: TGTGCCAGTAGTATGGGGACAGCGGGTAATGAAAAACTGTTTTTT. Looking up the rest from reference TRBV19 and TRBJ1-4 gives the full variable domain: DGGITQSPKYLFRKEGQNVTLSCEQNLNHDAMYWYRQDPGQGLRLIYYSQIVNDFQKGDIAEGYSVSREKKESFPLTVTSAQKNPTAFYLCASSMGTAGNEKLFFGSGTQLSVL.

The chain links TRBV12-3 or TRBV12-4 to TRBJ1-1; D is possibly TRBD1 (5 bases). The CDR3 extends over 13 amino acids. V dropped 3 bases and J dropped 5 bases, with 10 bases sitting between them. In DNA form, the CDR3 reads TGTGCCAGCAGTTTGCAGGAGGGGACTGAAGCTTTCTTT. Translation: CASSLQEGTEAFF.

This clone was seen only a few times. This chain uses TRBV6-5 with TRBJ2-2; D unclear. The CDR3 is made up of 14 amino acids. From germline, CDR1 is MNHEY and CDR2 SVGAGI. With 9 bases removed from V and 4 bases from J, the gap between germline ends came to 15 bases. In nucleotides, the CDR3 is TGTGCCAGGTTAATGAGTGGTGGCACCGGGGAGCTGTTTTTT. This codes for CARLMSGGTGELFF.

The V gene is TRBV7-8, the J gene TRBJ2-3, with 12 bases aligning to TRBD2. From germline, CDR1 is SGHVS and CDR2 FQNEAQ. The V segment lost 2 bases and the J segment 1 base; nucleotides outside the gene matches: 7. The length of the CDR3 is 18 residues. The CDR3 region has the DNA TGTGCCAGCAGCTTAATGCTAGCGGGGGGGCGGGGCACAGATACGCAGTATTTT. Translation: CASSLMLAGGRGTDTQYF.

This chain links TRBV30 with TRBJ1-1; 7 bases fit TRBD1. Trimming removed 0 bases from V and 7 bases from J; junction bases left unmatched: 8. CDR3 length: 14 amino acids. Looked up from germline, CDR1 is GTSNPN and CDR2 is SVGIG (reference sequence). CDR3: CAWSVKGADDEAFF. CDR3 DNA: TGTGCCTGGAGTGTGAAGGGGGCGGATGATGAAGCTTTCTTT.

This clone was recorded only once. The chain joins TRBV28 to TRBJ1-1, with D maybe TRBD1 (6 bases). The CDR3 has 13 amino acids. V dropped 6 bases and J dropped 1 base, with 9 bases sitting between them. CDR1 and CDR2 from the germline V gene are MDHEN and SYDVKM. The CDR3 nucleotides are TGTGCCAGCAGGCAAGGGGGGAACACTGAAGCTTTCTTT. Residues: CASRQGGNTEAFF.

The V and J genes are TRBV2 and TRBJ1-6; a weak D match, TRBD1 (5 bases). The CDR3 runs to 15 residues. In germline, CDR1 is SNHLY, CDR2 FYNNEI. The V end was cut by 8 bases, the J end by 5 bases, with 16 bases between. This CDR3 is CASGEGRVNNSPLHF. As DNA, the CDR3 is TGTGCCAGCGGGGAGGGCAGGGTAAATAATTCACCCCTCCACTTT.